This TCR beta chain was obtained from a study of glioma-infiltrating T cells after dendritic cell vaccination. Germline loops: CDR1 SGDLS, CDR2 YYNGEE. Unmatched junction bases numbered 8, after V lost 3 bases and J lost 5 bases. The CDR3 has 16 residues. Time point here: after dendritic cell vaccination, including at tumor progression/relapse. Assay: immunoSEQ multiplex PCR; the TCRdb copy retains only in-frame clones and omits some. The data contain roughly 100,000 clones, 90% of them seen just once; the ten biggest clones take up 2.7%. The chain has TRBV9 and TRBJ2-5; the match to TRBD2 covers 12 bases. The clonotype originates from a human donor with glioblastoma. Here the sequenced sample was blood, taken after dendritic cell vaccination. The CDR3: CASSAASGGAGETQYF. The DNA of the CDR3 is TGTGCCAGCAGCGCCGCTAGCGGGGGGGCTGGGGAGACCCAGTACTTC. Variable domain in full (rest from reference TRBV9 and TRBJ2-5): DSGVTQTPKHLITATGQRVTLRCSPRSGDLSVYWYQQSLDQGLQFLIQYYNGEERAKGNILERFSAQQFPDLHSELNLSSLELGDSALYFCASSAASGGAGETQYFGPGTRLLVL.